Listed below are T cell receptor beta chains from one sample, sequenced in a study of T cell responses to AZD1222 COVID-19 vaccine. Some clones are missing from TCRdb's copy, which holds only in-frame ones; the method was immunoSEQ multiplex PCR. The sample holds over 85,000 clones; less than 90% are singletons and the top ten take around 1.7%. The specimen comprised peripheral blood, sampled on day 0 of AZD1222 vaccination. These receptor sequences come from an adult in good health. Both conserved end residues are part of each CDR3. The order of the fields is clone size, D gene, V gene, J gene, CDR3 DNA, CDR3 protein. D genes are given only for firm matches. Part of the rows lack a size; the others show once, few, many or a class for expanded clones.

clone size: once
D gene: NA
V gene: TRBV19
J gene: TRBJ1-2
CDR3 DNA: TGTGCCAGTACCCCTGGGACCAACCAGGGCTATGGCTACACCTTC
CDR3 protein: CASTPGTNQGYGYTF

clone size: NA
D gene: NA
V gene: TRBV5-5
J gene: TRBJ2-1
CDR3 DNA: TGTGCCAGCAGCTTGGTGATGGGAAAGGAGCAGTTCTTC
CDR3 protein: CASSLVMGKEQFF

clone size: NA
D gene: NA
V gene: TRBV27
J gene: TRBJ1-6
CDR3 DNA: TGTGCCAGCAGTTTATGGGCAGGGTTGGAGAATTCACCCCTCCACTTT
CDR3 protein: CASSLWAGLENSPLHF

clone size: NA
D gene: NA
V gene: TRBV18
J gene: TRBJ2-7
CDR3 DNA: TGTGCCAGCTCACCAGGGACGGTCACCTACGAGCAGTACTTC
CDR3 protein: CASSPGTVTYEQYF

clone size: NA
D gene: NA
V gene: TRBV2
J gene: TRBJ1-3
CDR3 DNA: TGTGCCAGCAGCAGTTCAGGAGGTGGAAACACCATATATTTT
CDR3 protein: CASSSSGGGNTIYF

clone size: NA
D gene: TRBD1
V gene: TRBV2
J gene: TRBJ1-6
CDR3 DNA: TGTGCCAGCACCCGGACAGGGTTTAATTCACCCCTCCGCTTT
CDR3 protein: CASTRTGFNSPLRF

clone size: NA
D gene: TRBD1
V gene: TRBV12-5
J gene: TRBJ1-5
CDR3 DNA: TGTGCTAGTGGTTTGGGAAAAGGGGGCCCCTATGAGCCCCAGCATTTT
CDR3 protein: CASGLGKGGPYEPQHF

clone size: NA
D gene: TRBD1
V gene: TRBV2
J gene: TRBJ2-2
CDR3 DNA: TGTGCCAGCAGGGCCCCGACAGGGGAACTCACCGGGGAGCTGTTTTTT
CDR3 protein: CASRAPTGELTGELFF

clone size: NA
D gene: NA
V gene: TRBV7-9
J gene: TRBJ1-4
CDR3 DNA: TGTGCCAGCAGCTTAGTAAATATAGGAGGTTGGGGATCTAATGAAAAACTGTTTTTT
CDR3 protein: CASSLVNIGGWGSNEKLFF

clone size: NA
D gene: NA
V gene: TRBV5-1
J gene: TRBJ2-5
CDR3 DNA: TGCGCCAGCAGGAGGGCCCCTAGCACCGAGGAGACCCAGTACTTC
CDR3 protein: CASRRAPSTEETQYF

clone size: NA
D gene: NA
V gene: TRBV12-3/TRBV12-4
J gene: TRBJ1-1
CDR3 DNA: TGTGCCAGCACTTCGAGCGCTGAAGCTTTCTTT
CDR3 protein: CASTSSAEAFF

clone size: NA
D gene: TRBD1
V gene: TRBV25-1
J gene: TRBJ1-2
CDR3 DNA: TGTGCCAGCAGTATACAGACAGGGGTGGAGGGCTACACCTTC
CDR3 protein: CASSIQTGVEGYTF

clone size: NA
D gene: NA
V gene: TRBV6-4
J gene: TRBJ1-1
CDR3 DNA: TGTGCCAGCAGGGTTGGATCTGAAGCTTTCTTT
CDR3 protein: CASRVGSEAFF

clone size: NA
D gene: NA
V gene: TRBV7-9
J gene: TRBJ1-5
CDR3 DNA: TGTGCCAGCAGCTTAGGATCCGGAAGCAATCAGCCCCAGCATTTT
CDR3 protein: CASSLGSGSNQPQHF

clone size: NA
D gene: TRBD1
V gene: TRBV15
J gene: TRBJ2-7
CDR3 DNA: TGTGCCACCAGCAGAGATGGGACAGGGCCCTACGAGCAGTACTTC
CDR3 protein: CATSRDGTGPYEQYF

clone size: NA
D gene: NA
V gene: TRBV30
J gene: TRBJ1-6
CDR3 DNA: TGTGCCGCCGTGCAAGAAGGGAATTCACCCCTCCACTTT
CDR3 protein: CAAVQEGNSPLHF

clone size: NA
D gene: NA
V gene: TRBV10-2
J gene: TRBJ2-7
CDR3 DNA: TGCGCCAGCAAGGAGGGCACTCAGACCTACGAGCAGTACTTC
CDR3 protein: CASKEGTQTYEQYF

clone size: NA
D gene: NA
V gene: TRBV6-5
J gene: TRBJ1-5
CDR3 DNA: TGTGCCAGCAGCCGCCCTGGCGTGAAGGAGCCCCAGCATTTT
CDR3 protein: CASSRPGVKEPQHF

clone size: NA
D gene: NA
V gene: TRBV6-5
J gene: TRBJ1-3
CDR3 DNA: TGTGCCAGCAGGGATGGAAACACCATATATTTT
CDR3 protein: CASRDGNTIYF

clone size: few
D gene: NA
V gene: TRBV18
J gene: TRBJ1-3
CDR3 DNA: TGTGCCAGCTCACCTTTTCCCCTGGGAAACTCTGGAAACACCATATATTTT
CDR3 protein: CASSPFPLGNSGNTIYF

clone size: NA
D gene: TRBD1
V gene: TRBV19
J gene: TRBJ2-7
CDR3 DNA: TGTGCCAGTAGTATCGGGACAGGGATGTACGAGCAGTACTTC
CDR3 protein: CASSIGTGMYEQYF

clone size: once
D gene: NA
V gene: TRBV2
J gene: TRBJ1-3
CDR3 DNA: TGTGCCAGCCGGGGGAACCAAAACACCATATATTTT
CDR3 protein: CASRGNQNTIYF

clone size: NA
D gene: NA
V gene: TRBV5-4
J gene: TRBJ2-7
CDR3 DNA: TGTGCCAGCAGCTTGGGGGGGACCGGTACCTACGAGCAGTACTTC
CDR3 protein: CASSLGGTGTYEQYF

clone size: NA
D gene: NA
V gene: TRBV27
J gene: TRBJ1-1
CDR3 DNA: TGTGCCAGCAGTTTATCGCCGGGGAAGCGAGCTTTCTTT
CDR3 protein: CASSLSPGKRAFF

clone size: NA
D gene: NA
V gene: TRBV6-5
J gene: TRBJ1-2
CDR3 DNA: TGTGCCAGCAGTCCCGGGACGGGCTACACCTTC
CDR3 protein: CASSPGTGYTF

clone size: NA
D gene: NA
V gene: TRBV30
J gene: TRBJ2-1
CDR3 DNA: TGTGCCTGGAGTGGAGTAGTTTCCTACAATGAGCAGTTCTTC
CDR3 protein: CAWSGVVSYNEQFF

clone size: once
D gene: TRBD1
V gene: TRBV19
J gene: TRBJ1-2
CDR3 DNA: TGTGCCAGTAGTATCCCCGGGACAGGGTGGTACACCTTC
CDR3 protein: CASSIPGTGWYTF